This is a list of T cell receptor beta chains from one sample in a study of blood T cell repertoires in COVID-19. Some clones are missing from TCRdb's copy, which holds only in-frame ones; the method was immunoSEQ multiplex PCR. The table lists around 170,000 clones, around 83% of them singletons. The specimen was peripheral blood. The receptor source for this set is a woman in her twenties or thirties with active or convalescent COVID-19. Both conserved end residues are part of each CDR3. The D gene is left open where the match is weak. Clone sizes are given selectively: once, few, many, or a class where the clone is expanded.

abundance: once
v_gene: TRBV5-4
j_gene: TRBJ1-1
d_gene: -
CDR3aa: CASSLAGWAGTEAFF
CDR3nt: TGTGCCAGCAGCTTGGCTGGGTGGGCTGGCACTGAAGCTTTCTTT

abundance: -
v_gene: TRBV14
j_gene: TRBJ1-2
d_gene: -
CDR3aa: CASSQDFRGGYTF
CDR3nt: TGTGCCAGCAGCCAAGATTTCAGGGGCGGCTACACCTTC

abundance: -
v_gene: TRBV2
j_gene: TRBJ2-3
d_gene: TRBD1
CDR3aa: CASTWDRNTDTQYF
CDR3nt: TGTGCCAGCACCTGGGACAGGAACACAGATACGCAGTATTTT

abundance: -
v_gene: TRBV7-7
j_gene: TRBJ2-1
d_gene: -
CDR3aa: CASSLGAAGPNEQFF
CDR3nt: TGTGCTAGCAGCTTAGGGGCTGCGGGACCAAATGAGCAGTTCTTC

abundance: -
v_gene: TRBV29-1
j_gene: TRBJ1-4
d_gene: -
CDR3aa: CSARWQGNEKLFF
CDR3nt: TGCAGCGCCAGGTGGCAGGGTAATGAAAAACTGTTTTTT

abundance: -
v_gene: TRBV6-4
j_gene: TRBJ2-3
d_gene: -
CDR3aa: CASSHGGPTDTQYF
CDR3nt: TGTGCCAGCAGTCACGGGGGGCCCACAGATACGCAGTATTTT

abundance: -
v_gene: TRBV7-6
j_gene: TRBJ2-2
d_gene: -
CDR3aa: CASSLGVAVANTGELFF
CDR3nt: TGTGCCAGCAGCTTAGGGGTAGCCGTCGCGAACACCGGGGAGCTGTTTTTT

abundance: -
v_gene: TRBV29-1
j_gene: TRBJ2-5
d_gene: -
CDR3aa: CLRGEETQYF
CDR3nt: TGCCTGCGGGGCGAGGAGACCCAGTACTTC

abundance: -
v_gene: TRBV24-1
j_gene: TRBJ2-3
d_gene: TRBD1
CDR3aa: CATSVGQADTDTQYF
CDR3nt: TGTGCCACCAGTGTTGGACAGGCAGACACAGATACGCAGTATTTT

abundance: few
v_gene: TRBV30
j_gene: TRBJ1-2
d_gene: -
CDR3aa: CAWSRQYGYTF
CDR3nt: TGTGCCTGGAGTCGACAGTATGGCTACACCTTC

abundance: once
v_gene: TRBV7-9
j_gene: TRBJ1-2
d_gene: TRBD1
CDR3aa: CASSSDREGYGYTF
CDR3nt: TGTGCCAGCAGCTCCGACAGGGAAGGCTATGGCTACACCTTC

abundance: -
v_gene: TRBV5-6
j_gene: TRBJ2-1
d_gene: TRBD2
CDR3aa: CASTTGTSSSFF
CDR3nt: TGTGCCAGCACCACCGGGACTAGCTCGTCGTTCTTC

abundance: -
v_gene: TRBV11-3
j_gene: TRBJ2-3
d_gene: -
CDR3aa: CASSSSTTGFGDTQYF
CDR3nt: TGTGCCAGCAGCTCGTCCACTACAGGGTTCGGAGATACGCAGTATTTT

abundance: -
v_gene: TRBV5-5
j_gene: TRBJ2-1
d_gene: -
CDR3aa: CASSLRDRTVNNEQFF
CDR3nt: TGTGCCAGCAGCTTACGCGACCGGACAGTTAACAATGAGCAGTTCTTC

abundance: -
v_gene: TRBV2
j_gene: TRBJ1-5
d_gene: -
CDR3aa: CASSAGSRGNQPQHF
CDR3nt: TGTGCCAGCAGTGCTGGGAGTAGGGGCAATCAGCCCCAGCATTTT

abundance: -
v_gene: TRBV19
j_gene: TRBJ1-2
d_gene: TRBD1
CDR3aa: CASRPLSGTGRYGYTF
CDR3nt: TGTGCCAGTAGACCTCTTTCCGGGACAGGACGTTATGGCTACACCTTC

abundance: -
v_gene: TRBV28
j_gene: TRBJ2-5
d_gene: TRBD1
CDR3aa: CASSLDRGKTQYF
CDR3nt: TGTGCCAGCAGCCTAGACAGGGGAAAGACCCAGTACTTC

abundance: -
v_gene: TRBV11-2
j_gene: TRBJ2-7
d_gene: TRBD1
CDR3aa: CASSQGQGSYEQYF
CDR3nt: TGTGCCAGCAGCCAAGGACAGGGTTCCTACGAGCAGTACTTC

abundance: -
v_gene: TRBV5-1
j_gene: TRBJ1-1
d_gene: -
CDR3aa: CASSPTVTLNTEAFF
CDR3nt: TGCGCCAGCAGCCCTACGGTTACCCTGAACACTGAAGCTTTCTTT

abundance: -
v_gene: TRBV27
j_gene: TRBJ2-7
d_gene: -
CDR3aa: CASSRSWASYEQYF
CDR3nt: TGTGCCAGCAGTAGATCCTGGGCCTCCTACGAGCAGTACTTC

abundance: -
v_gene: TRBV2
j_gene: TRBJ2-1
d_gene: -
CDR3aa: CASSEALSRPGLHEQFF
CDR3nt: TGTGCCAGCAGTGAAGCGCTTAGTCGTCCGGGTCTGCATGAGCAGTTCTTC

abundance: -
v_gene: TRBV5-8
j_gene: TRBJ2-5
d_gene: TRBD2
CDR3aa: CASSLGAGVGETQYF
CDR3nt: TGTGCCAGCAGCCTCGGAGCGGGGGTTGGCGAGACCCAGTACTTC

abundance: -
v_gene: TRBV10-1
j_gene: TRBJ1-1
d_gene: -
CDR3aa: CASSEGVMNTEAFF
CDR3nt: TGCGCCAGCAGTGAGGGAGTAATGAACACTGAAGCTTTCTTT

abundance: -
v_gene: TRBV27
j_gene: TRBJ1-6
d_gene: TRBD1
CDR3aa: CASSRRGDRGYNSPLHF
CDR3nt: TGTGCCAGCAGTCGAAGGGGGGACAGGGGCTATAATTCACCCCTCCACTTT

abundance: -
v_gene: TRBV6-1
j_gene: TRBJ2-1
d_gene: TRBD2
CDR3aa: CASSETRPGLAGVNEQFF
CDR3nt: TGTGCCAGCAGCGAAACCCGTCCGGGACTAGCGGGAGTCAATGAGCAGTTCTTC

abundance: -
v_gene: TRBV27
j_gene: TRBJ2-7
d_gene: TRBD1
CDR3aa: CASSWDREGEQYF
CDR3nt: TGTGCCAGCAGTTGGGACAGGGAGGGCGAGCAGTACTTC

abundance: -
v_gene: TRBV29-1
j_gene: TRBJ1-1
d_gene: -
CDR3aa: CSVTGTEAFF
CDR3nt: TGCAGCGTGACGGGGACTGAAGCTTTCTTT

abundance: -
v_gene: TRBV5-4
j_gene: TRBJ2-4
d_gene: -
CDR3aa: CASSLEGVNIQYF
CDR3nt: TGTGCCAGCAGCTTGGAGGGAGTAAACATTCAGTACTTC

abundance: -
v_gene: TRBV27
j_gene: TRBJ2-7
d_gene: TRBD2
CDR3aa: CASGLPAGGPYEQYF
CDR3nt: TGTGCCAGCGGTCTCCCAGCGGGAGGCCCCTACGAGCAGTACTTC

abundance: -
v_gene: TRBV19
j_gene: TRBJ2-2
d_gene: TRBD1
CDR3aa: CASRRRDRVGELFF
CDR3nt: TGTGCCAGTAGACGACGAGACAGGGTCGGGGAGCTGTTTTTT

abundance: -
v_gene: TRBV9
j_gene: TRBJ2-1
d_gene: -
CDR3aa: CASSGDRSNEQFF
CDR3nt: TGTGCCAGCAGCGGAGACAGGAGCAATGAGCAGTTCTTC

abundance: many
v_gene: TRBV7-9
j_gene: TRBJ2-2
d_gene: -
CDR3aa: CASKLGPNTGELFF
CDR3nt: TGTGCCAGCAAGTTGGGGCCGAACACCGGGGAGCTGTTTTTT

abundance: -
v_gene: TRBV7-8
j_gene: TRBJ1-2
d_gene: -
CDR3aa: CASSLHRSRLDSDNYGYTF
CDR3nt: TGTGCCAGCAGCTTACATAGGTCACGTTTAGACAGCGATAACTATGGCTACACCTTC

abundance: -
v_gene: TRBV7-6
j_gene: TRBJ2-5
d_gene: TRBD2
CDR3aa: CASSLRTSSEETQYF
CDR3nt: TGTGCCAGCAGCTTACGGACTAGCTCAGAAGAGACCCAGTACTTC

abundance: -
v_gene: TRBV7-9
j_gene: TRBJ1-4
d_gene: -
CDR3aa: CASSLDSRQEKLFF
CDR3nt: TGTGCCAGCAGCTTGGACAGCCGACAAGAAAAACTGTTTTTT

abundance: -
v_gene: TRBV12-3/TRBV12-4
j_gene: TRBJ2-5
d_gene: -
CDR3aa: CASSFSRQETQYF
CDR3nt: TGTGCCAGCAGTTTCTCTCGCCAAGAGACCCAGTACTTC

abundance: -
v_gene: TRBV6-4
j_gene: TRBJ1-6
d_gene: TRBD1
CDR3aa: CASSDSGGQGNSPLHF
CDR3nt: TGTGCCAGCAGTGACTCGGGGGGACAGGGTAATTCACCCCTCCACTTT

abundance: -
v_gene: TRBV3-1/TRBV3-2
j_gene: TRBJ1-4
d_gene: -
CDR3aa: CASSQDAGWENRNEKLFF
CDR3nt: TGTGCCAGCAGCCAAGATGCGGGGTGGGAGAACCGTAATGAAAAACTGTTTTTT

abundance: -
v_gene: TRBV11-2
j_gene: TRBJ1-2
d_gene: TRBD1
CDR3aa: CASSQRTGQGPNYGYTF
CDR3nt: TGTGCCAGCAGCCAGCGGACTGGACAGGGGCCAAACTATGGCTACACCTTC